The rows below give T cell receptor beta chains drawn from one sample of a study of Graves' ophthalmopathy and Graves' hyperthyroidism. TCRdb used MiXCR to reprocess the multiplex PCR reads, holding one entry per CDR3 protein. The sample has approximately 1.2 million distinct CDR3 sequences; about 40% are singletons. The sequencing sample was made of peripheral blood or thyroid tissue (not recorded which). The receptors stem from an adult man with Graves' hyperthyroidism. Both conserved end residues are part of each CDR3. The D gene is left open where the match is weak. Expanded clones get a size class; other rows say once, few or many, or leave the size out.

d_gene,j_gene,v_gene,abundance,CDR3nt,CDR3aa
-,TRBJ1-1,TRBV3-2,few,TGTGCCAGCAGCCAAGATCTAGGCAGGGGAGCTTTCTTT,CASSQDLGRGAFF
-,TRBJ2-7,TRBV6-2/TRBV6-3,-,TGTGCCAGCAGTTACTCGAGTTTGCATGAGGACGCCTACGAGCAGTACTTC,CASSYSSLHEDAYEQYF
TRBD1,TRBJ2-7,TRBV15,-,TGTGCCACCAGCCGAGATACGGACAGGGCTAGGGGCGAGCAGTACTTC,CATSRDTDRARGEQYF
TRBD2,TRBJ2-2,TRBV7-3,many,TGTGCCAGCAGCTTTGAGGCGGGAGCGAACACCGGGGAGCTGTTTTTT,CASSFEAGANTGELFF
-,TRBJ1-5,TRBV10-1,once,TGCGCCAGCAGTGAGTCGAAGGGGGGCGAGAGCAATCAGCCCCAGCATTTT,CASSESKGGESNQPQHF
TRBD1,TRBJ1-5,TRBV10-3,-,TGTGCCATCAGTTACCAGCGTCCCGGGACAGGGTTTGGTCAGCCCCAGCATTTT,CAISYQRPGTGFGQPQHF
-,TRBJ1-1,TRBV29-1,many,TGCAGCGGAGGAGCAGGGTTCGCCACTGAAGCTTTCTTT,CSGGAGFATEAFF
-,TRBJ1-4,TRBV29-1,few,TGCAGCGTTCGTCATGGGAATGAAAAACTGTTTTTT,CSVRHGNEKLFF
-,TRBJ1-5,TRBV2,many,TGTGCCAGCAAGAATGGCAATCAGCCCCAGCATTTT,CASKNGNQPQHF
-,TRBJ2-2,TRBV11-2,once,TGTGCCAGCAGCTTATCGCGACGTGCGGGCGCCGGCACCGGGGAGCTGTTTTTT,CASSLSRRAGAGTGELFF
-,TRBJ1-2,TRBV10-3,once,TGTGCCATCAGTGTTGTGGGCTATGGCTACACCTTC,CAISVVGYGYTF
-,TRBJ1-1,TRBV14,many,TGTGCCAGCAGCCCCCGACGGATGAACACTGAAGCTTTCTTT,CASSPRRMNTEAFF
-,TRBJ1-5,TRBV20-1,many,TGCAGTGCTAGAGGGTCTAGCAATCAGCCCCAGCATTTT,CSARGSSNQPQHF
TRBD2,TRBJ2-5,TRBV12-3/TRBV12-4,few,TGTGCCAGCAGTTTAGGCTCTAGCGGGGTTGAGACCCAGTACTTC,CASSLGSSGVETQYF
TRBD1,TRBJ2-7,TRBV5-1,many,TGCGCCAGCAGCTTGGGACAGGGAAGACTCTACGAGCAGTACTTC,CASSLGQGRLYEQYF
-,TRBJ1-2,TRBV12-3/TRBV12-4,-,TGTGCCAGCGTCAGAGAGACAGGAGACTATGGCTACACCTTC,CASVRETGDYGYTF
-,TRBJ1-4,TRBV5-5,few,TGTGCCAGCAGCTTGCTGGGGAGAGAAGAAAAACTGTTTTTT,CASSLLGREEKLFF
-,TRBJ2-6,TRBV7-3,many,TGTGCCAGCAGCCTTCCGGAAACTGGGGCCAACGTCCTGACTTTC,CASSLPETGANVLTF
TRBD1,TRBJ1-4,TRBV15,few,TGTGCCACCAGCAGAGGGTCAGGGGGCGAAAAACTGTTTTTT,CATSRGSGGEKLFF
TRBD1,TRBJ2-7,TRBV20-1,many,TGCAGTGCTAGTACCCACGAGGGGGCTCTGACCTACGAGCAGTACTTC,CSASTHEGALTYEQYF
TRBD1,TRBJ1-4,TRBV28,few,TGTGCCAGCTTGACGACAGGGTATAATGAAAAACTGTTTTTT,CASLTTGYNEKLFF
TRBD1,TRBJ2-7,TRBV20-1,many,TGCAGCGCACGGGACAGCTCCTACGAGCAGTACTTC,CSARDSSYEQYF
TRBD2,TRBJ2-7,TRBV20-1,few,TGCAGTGCTAGTAGCGGGAGGACCTACGAGCAGTACTTC,CSASSGRTYEQYF
-,TRBJ1-1,TRBV7-6,-,-,CASSLSAGGETQYFGPGTEAFF
-,TRBJ1-1,TRBV29-1,many,TGCAGCGTGACAGAAAGCATGAACACTGAAGCTTTCTTT,CSVTESMNTEAFF
-,TRBJ1-4,TRBV10-3,few,TGTGCCAGCAGTGACGAAGGAGGGTCTTACCGCGAAAAACTGTTTTTT,CASSDEGGSYREKLFF
-,TRBJ2-7,TRBV12-3/TRBV12-4,-,TGTGCCAGCAGGGGGACGTGGGGGGACGAGCAGTACTTC,CASRGTWGDEQYF
-,TRBJ2-7,TRBV2,-,TGTGCCGCCGTCCCCGGGGGCTACGAGCAGTACTTC,CAAVPGGYEQYF
TRBD1,TRBJ1-3,TRBV7-2,many,TGTGCCAGCAGCTCGACAGGGGGAACTGGAAACACCATATATTTT,CASSSTGGTGNTIYF
TRBD2,TRBJ2-7,TRBV7-2,few,TGTGCCAGCAGCTCAGCGGGAGGGCCCACCTACGAGCAGTACTTC,CASSSAGGPTYEQYF
-,TRBJ1-5,TRBV25-1,many,TGTGCCAGCAAAGGTGGAGCTAGCAATCAGCCCCAGCATTTT,CASKGGASNQPQHF
-,TRBJ2-7,TRBV12-3/TRBV12-4,few,TGTGCCAGCACTTCAGGGATCCCGTACGAGCAGTACTTC,CASTSGIPYEQYF
TRBD1,TRBJ2-2,TRBV7-3,few,TGTGCCAGCAGCATAGACAGGGCAAACAGGGAGCTGTTTTTT,CASSIDRANRELFF
-,TRBJ1-1,TRBV15,-,TGTGCCACCAGCTCACCGGTCAGATCTTCGAACACTGAAGCTTTCTTT,CATSSPVRSSNTEAFF